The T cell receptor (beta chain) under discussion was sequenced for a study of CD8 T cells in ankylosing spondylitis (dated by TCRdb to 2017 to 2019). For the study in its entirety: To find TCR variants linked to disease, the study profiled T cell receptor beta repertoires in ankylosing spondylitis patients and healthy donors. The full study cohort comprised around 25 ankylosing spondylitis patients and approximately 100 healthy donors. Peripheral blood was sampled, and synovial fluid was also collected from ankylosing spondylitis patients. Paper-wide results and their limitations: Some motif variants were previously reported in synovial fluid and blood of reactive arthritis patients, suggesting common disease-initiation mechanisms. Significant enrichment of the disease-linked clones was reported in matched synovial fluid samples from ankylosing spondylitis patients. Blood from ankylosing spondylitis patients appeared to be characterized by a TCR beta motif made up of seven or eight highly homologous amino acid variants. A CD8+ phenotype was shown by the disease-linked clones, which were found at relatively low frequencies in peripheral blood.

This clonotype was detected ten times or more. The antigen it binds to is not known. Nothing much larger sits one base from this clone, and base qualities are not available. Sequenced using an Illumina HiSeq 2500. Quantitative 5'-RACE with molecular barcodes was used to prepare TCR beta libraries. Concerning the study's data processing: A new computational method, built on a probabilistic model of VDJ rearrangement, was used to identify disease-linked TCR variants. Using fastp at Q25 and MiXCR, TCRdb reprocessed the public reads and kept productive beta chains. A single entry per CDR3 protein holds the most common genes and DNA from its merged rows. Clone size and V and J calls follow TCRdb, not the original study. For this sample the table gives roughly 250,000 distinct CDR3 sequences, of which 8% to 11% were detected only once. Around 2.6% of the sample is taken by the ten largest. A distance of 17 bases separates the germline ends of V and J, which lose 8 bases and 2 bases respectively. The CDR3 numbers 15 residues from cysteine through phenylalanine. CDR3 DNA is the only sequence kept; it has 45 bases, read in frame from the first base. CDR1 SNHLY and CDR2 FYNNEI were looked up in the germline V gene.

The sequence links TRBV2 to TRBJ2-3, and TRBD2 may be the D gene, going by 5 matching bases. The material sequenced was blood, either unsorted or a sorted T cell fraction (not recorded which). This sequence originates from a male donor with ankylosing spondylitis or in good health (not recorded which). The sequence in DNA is TGTGCCAGCGCGGCACCGGACTTCCCCACAGATACGCAGTATTTT. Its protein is CASAAPDFPTDTQYF.